This T cell receptor (beta chain) was identified during a study of T-cell reconstitution after alpha-beta-depleted transplantation in children. A library of TCRbeta sequences, prepared with unique molecular identifiers, was generated. TCRdb passed the PCR reads through MiXCR, listing each CDR3 protein once. The data show some 590,000 distinct CDR3 sequences, roughly 10% seen once. This clonotype was observed many times. Germline CDR1 reads SGDLS; CDR2 reads YYNGEE. V was cut by 4 bases and J by 8 bases, with 10 bases left in between. CDR3 length equals 12 residues. The gene calls are TRBV9 and TRBJ2-1; unclear D gene. The sample was PBMCs from the stem cell graft donor, taken from the stem cell graft. This receptor was obtained from a human donor who donated a stem cell graft to a child with acute myeloid leukemia. The CDR3 sequence is CASSFLTDEQFF. CDR3 sequence (DNA): TGTGCCAGCAGCTTCTTAACGGATGAGCAGTTCTTC.